The 25 T cell receptor beta chains listed next were all sequenced from one sample in a study of T cell responses to AZD1222 COVID-19 vaccine. Clones were sequenced by immunoSEQ multiplex PCR, and TCRdb holds only the in-frame ones, with some missing. The sample lists fewer than 110,000 clones, just over 90% occurring once. The source was peripheral blood, collected 28 days after the second AZD1222 dose. Receptors were obtained from an adult who received the AZD1222 COVID-19 vaccine.

The V and J genes are TRBV5-6 and TRBJ2-1; possibly TRBD1 or TRBD2 for D (5 bases each). The CDR3 has 15 residues. V lost 5 bases, J lost 5 bases, and 17 bases lay in between. CDR1 and CDR2 (germline): SGHDT, YYEEEE. CDR3: CASRNNPGPNNEQFF. CDR3 bases: TGTGCCAGCAGGAATAATCCGGGACCTAACAATGAGCAGTTCTTC.

The V gene is TRBV7-2, the J gene TRBJ2-1; TRBD2 aligns across 9 bases. Losses at the gene ends were 0 bases for V and 5 bases for J; bases not matched to a gene: 11. Looked up from germline, CDR1 is SGHTA and CDR2 is FQGNSA. The CDR3 has 18 residues. CDR3 in amino acids: CASSLASIGGGAHNEQFF. The DNA of the CDR3 is TGTGCCAGCAGCTTAGCTTCGATCGGCGGGGGGGCCCACAATGAGCAGTTCTTC.

The rearrangement joins TRBV7-8 to TRBJ1-6, with a tentative D call TRBD1 (5 bases). V was pared by 4 bases and J by 6 bases, with 7 bases between. Per germline, CDR1 SGHVS and CDR2 FQNEAQ. This CDR3 has 13 amino acids. CDR3 sequence (DNA): TGTGCCAGCAGCTGGGACGGTAATTCACCCCTCCACTTT. It specifies CASSWDGNSPLHF.

This chain's CDR3 is CATHGLPGVNTEAFF. DNA for the CDR3: TGTGCCACCCATGGGCTCCCGGGCGTGAACACTGAAGCTTTCTTT. The gene calls are TRBV10-3 and TRBJ1-1, with D uncertain. Trimming took 10 bases from V and 0 from J, leaving 18 bases between them. The CDR3 has 15 residues. CDR1 ENHRY and CDR2 SYGVKD come from the germline V gene.

The chain recombines TRBV7-9 with TRBJ2-7, with TRBD2 matching over 10 bases. With 5 bases clipped from V and 3 bases from J, the junction kept 4 bases outside the gene matches. The CDR3 is 14 amino acids. Germline V gives CDR1 SEHNR, CDR2 FQNEAQ (reference sequence). In nucleotides, the CDR3 is TGTGCCAGCAGCGCGCTAGCGGGAGTCTACGAGCAGTACTTC. It specifies CASSALAGVYEQYF.

This chain uses TRBV4-1 with TRBJ2-7, with D perhaps matching TRBD1 (7 bases). Looked up from germline, CDR1 is MGHRA and CDR2 is YSYEKL. Trimming took off 1 base at V and 3 bases at J, with 10 bases between the two ends. The CDR3 covers 14 residues. The CDR3 coding sequence is TGCGCCAGCAGCCAAGCCAGGGGGGACTACGAGCAGTACTTC. This codes for CASSQARGDYEQYF.

About this clone itself: One end of the junction does not line up with germline, which may come from a read error. J is TRBJ2-7 and V is TRBV6-1; TRBD2 matches at 8 bases. The V gene's germline CDR1 is MNHNS and CDR2 SASEGT. This CDR3 region has 15 residues. The CDR3 DNA reads as TGTGCCAGCAGTAAAGCGGGGGAACAATTCTACGAGCAGTACTTC. This sequence encodes CASSKAGEQFYEQYF.

V usage is TRBV5-6 and J usage is TRBJ1-2, with D unresolved. The CDR3 sequence is 12 residues long. Trimming removed 3 bases from V and 4 bases from J, with 7 bases in between. Germline V gives CDR1 SGHDT, CDR2 YYEEEE. CDR3: CASSYSGYGYTF. CDR3 coding DNA: TGTGCCAGCAGCTACAGTGGCTATGGCTACACCTTC.

As regards this clone: This CDR3 is also generated by other DNA sequences in the sample. The chain combines TRBV18 with TRBJ2-1; D gene uncertain. The CDR3 runs 13 residues. The V gene lost 3 bases and the J gene lost 4 bases, with 7 bases spanning the gap. Per germline, CDR1 KGHSH and CDR2 LQKENI. CDR3 in amino acids: CASSPQSYNEQFF. The CDR3 DNA sequence: TGTGCCAGCTCACCTCAGAGTTACAATGAGCAGTTCTTC.

The chain uses TRBV12-3 or TRBV12-4 and TRBJ1-2; D uncertain. The V and J ends lost 1 base and 4 bases respectively, with 7 bases between them. The CDR3 consists of 13 residues. CDR3 nucleotide sequence: TGTGCCAGCAGTTTAGGGTGGGGCTATGGCTACACCTTC. Protein sequence: CASSLGWGYGYTF.

This chain uses TRBV5-6 with TRBJ1-6; 8 bases match TRBD1. CDR3 length equals 16 residues. Unmatched junction bases numbered 13, after V lost 4 bases and J lost 10 bases. CDR1 is SGHDT and CDR2 is YYEEEE in the germline V gene. This CDR3 reads CASSVETDRGLSPLHF. For the CDR3, the DNA is TGTGCCAGCAGCGTGGAGACCGACAGGGGCTTATCACCCCTCCACTTT.

The CDR3 protein is CATSLSTGAGNEQFF. CDR3 coding DNA: TGTGCCACCAGCCTATCGACGGGCGCGGGCAATGAGCAGTTCTTC. This sequence joins TRBV15 and TRBJ2-1, with D possibly matching TRBD2 (5 bases). Germline assignment: CDR1 LNHNV and CDR2 YYDKDF (reference sequence). This CDR3 spans 15 amino acids. Trimming left V 5 bases short and J 6 bases short, with 17 bases between.

The chain recombines TRBV28 with TRBJ1-2; no clear D. This CDR3 is built from 13 residues. Germline CDR1 and CDR2: MDHEN and SYDVKM. V shed 6 bases and J shed 4 bases, with 12 bases lying between them. The CDR3 DNA is TGTGCCAGCAGACGACACGTGGGCTATGGCTACACCTTC. It translates to CASRRHVGYGYTF.

The chain employs TRBV6-5 and TRBJ1-1; 7 bases align to TRBD1. The germline V gene has CDR1 MNHEY and CDR2 SVGAGI. V was pared by 7 bases and J by 4 bases, with 9 bases of the junction left unmatched. The CDR3 length is 14 residues. The CDR3 nucleotides are TGTGCCAGCAAAAAAGGGGGCTGGGGCACTGAAGCTTTCTTT. This encodes CASKKGGWGTEAFF.

The chain has TRBV12-5 and TRBJ2-5, with 9 bases that match TRBD2. The germline V gene encodes CDR1 LGHNT and CDR2 FRNRAP. V lost 10 bases to trimming and J lost 5 bases; unmatched junction nucleotides: 17. The CDR3 consists of 16 residues. Here the CDR3 reads CATSLAGAFNGETQYF. DNA of the CDR3: TGTGCTACTTCCTTAGCGGGGGCATTCAACGGGGAGACCCAGTACTTC.

The chain combines TRBV6-1 with TRBJ1-2; D remains ambiguous. This CDR3 has 13 residues. V dropped 3 bases and J dropped 7 bases, with 12 bases sitting between them. CDR1 is MNHNS, CDR2 SASEGT, per germline. CDR3 residues: CASSDEGFAGYTF. CDR3 bases: TGTGCCAGCAGTGATGAGGGTTTCGCTGGCTACACCTTC.

This rearrangement joins TRBV2 to TRBJ2-3; D call uncertain. Germline V gene sequence: CDR1 SNHLY, CDR2 FYNNEI. Trimming removed 6 bases from V and 1 base from J, with 20 bases in between. The CDR3 covers 17 residues. CDR3 DNA: TGTGCCAGCAGCCCCAATCGGATGTTGGTGGGCACAGATACGCAGTATTTT. This codes for CASSPNRMLVGTDTQYF.

V is TRBV12-3 or TRBV12-4 and J is TRBJ1-5; no clear D gene. Trimming shortened V by 6 bases and J by 4 bases, and 10 bases separated the two germline ends. The CDR3 loop spans 13 amino acids. In DNA, the CDR3 is TGTGCCAGCAGACGGACGGTAAATCAGCCCCAGCATTTT. Translating gives CASRRTVNQPQHF.

This chain links TRBV6-2 or TRBV6-3 with TRBJ2-7; 9 nucleotides line up with TRBD2. The germline gives CDR1 MNHEY, CDR2 SVGEGT. V was clipped by 6 bases and J by 0 bases; unmatched bases: 18. There are 19 residues in the CDR3. The CDR3 DNA reads TGTGCCAGCAGCCTCTGGGGGAGGCCCCGACTAGCGGACTCCTACGAGCAGTACTTC. Translated: CASSLWGRPRLADSYEQYF.

The rearrangement links TRBV3-1 (or the pseudogene TRBV3-2) to TRBJ1-5; D remains ambiguous. V lost 1 base and J lost 8, with 12 bases in between. From germline, CDR1 is LGHDT and CDR2 YNNKEL (reference sequence). The length of the CDR3 is 14 residues. Written as DNA, the CDR3 is TGTGCCAGCAGCCAAGCGGCGGTGCAAAAGCCCCAGCATTTT. Protein: CASSQAAVQKPQHF.

This chain connects TRBV5-6 to TRBJ1-5, with a tentative D call TRBD1 (5 bases). CDR1 and CDR2 from the germline V gene are SGHDT and YYEEEE. The CDR3 loop spans 13 amino acids. Trimming removed 4 bases from V and 5 bases from J, with 10 bases in between. The CDR3: CASSGTGDQPQHF. The CDR3 DNA reads as TGTGCCAGCAGCGGGACGGGGGATCAGCCCCAGCATTTT.

This clone was recorded only once. In DNA form, the CDR3 reads TGCAGCGTTGCTAGGGATGGCTACACCTTC. It is translated as CSVARDGYTF. This chain links TRBV29-1 with TRBJ1-2; D is ambiguous. V lost 4 bases to trimming and J lost 6 bases, with 6 bases between them. CDR3 size: 10 residues. Looked up from germline, CDR1 is SQVTM and CDR2 is ANQGSEA.

J is TRBJ2-1 and V is TRBV9; TRBD2 aligns across 8 bases. V shed 3 bases, J shed 2 bases, and the junction held 4 bases outside the gene matches. There are 15 residues in the CDR3. Germline assignment: CDR1 SGDLS and CDR2 YYNGEE. The chain's CDR3 is CASSEERETYNEQFF. The CDR3 DNA reads TGTGCCAGCAGCGAGGAGCGGGAGACCTACAATGAGCAGTTCTTC.

The chain uses TRBV7-2 and TRBJ2-1, with D uncertain. Trimming shortened V by 5 bases and J by 2 bases, and 7 bases separated the two germline ends. Looked up from germline, CDR1 is SGHTA and CDR2 is FQGNSA. This CDR3 contains 13 residues. The CDR3 spells CASSPGTYNEQFF. The CDR3, as DNA: TGTGCCAGCAGCCCCGGCACCTACAATGAGCAGTTCTTC.

The chain joins TRBV7-6 to TRBJ1-2, with 8 bases matching TRBD1. Per germline, CDR1 SGHVS and CDR2 FNYEAQ. The CDR3 is 15 amino acids. The trim removed 5 bases at V and 4 bases at J, leaving 9 bases unmatched. The CDR3 loop is CASSPRQGIGYGYTF. CDR3 DNA: TGTGCCAGCAGCCCCAGACAGGGGATTGGCTATGGCTACACCTTC.